A single TCR beta chain is shown here with its context. Its antigen specificity is not known. Base qualities are not at hand, and no much larger clone is one base apart. These data come from a study of shared clonotypes between healthy human individuals (dated by TCRdb to 2020 to 2021). Notes on the research overall: A couple of women and a few men aged 18 to 49 years were included in the cohort. To increase sequencing depth and limit assay-specific biases, different laboratories used diverse techniques to prepare libraries and sequence TCR repertoires. Per donor, three plates each were used for CD4 naive and CD4 memory, two for CD8 naive, and one for CD8 memory. Each donor's leukapheresis produced roughly between roughly 0.85 and 9 billion PBMCs. To estimate repertoire size and how much clonotype sharing occurs between individuals, the study deeply sequenced the blood TCR repertoires of a handful of healthy adults. Study-level results and caveats: When a handful of donors were compared, the shared fraction of clonotypes was around 5% for naive CD4, over 3% for naive CD8, 2.3% for memory CD4, and roughly 0.43% for memory CD8. Compared with non-shared clonotypes, clonotypes shared by all four sorted-subset donors had higher generation probabilities. Sampling was restricted to blood, and TCR repertoires in tissues likely differ from the TCR repertoires found in blood. The small number of donors limited the genetic and exposure-history diversity represented. Pairwise subsampling indicated that sequencing depth was expected to affect the degree of clonotype sharing among donors. Even with the large sequencing depth, rarefaction of the sorted-subset datasets indicated that sequencing was incomplete. Estimated clonotype richness was generally larger for naive than for memory subsets.

Using the deep immunoSEQ assay, TCR CDR3 regions were amplified from genomic DNA by multiplex PCR. Extracted genomic DNA from each cell subset was distributed evenly across all wells of several immunoSEQ 96-well plates, and each plate was treated as a replicate. Each replicate PCR for sorted subsets received about 210 ng genomic DNA, equal to about 30,000 T cell genomes. Purified libraries were quantified with a Qubit 3.0 fluorometer, sized on a Bioanalyzer 2100, and re-quantified with the KAPA Library Quantification kit. A separate single-read 150-cycle Illumina NextSeq 550 flow cell was used to sequence each immunoSEQ 96-well plate. The authors processed their data as follows. Because only junctional sequences without quality scores were contained in the immunoSEQ output, filtering matching that applied to full-length reads could not be performed. Sequences were annotated with PyIR, a Python wrapper for IgBLAST v1.9, and V/J genes and CDR3 were assigned using IMGT germline references. Reads were filtered out if the reads had weak V/J assignments (E-value above 1e-6), no CDR3, stop codons, out-of-frame junctions, or ambiguous translated residues. V3J clonotypes were defined by identical inferred V gene, J gene, and CDR3 amino acid sequence. Percentage overlap between repertoires was computed as shared unique clonotypes divided by the size of the smaller repertoire. Three approaches were used to assess repertoire richness: RTK rarefaction, the Chao1 estimator, and Recon v2.1 estimates of unobserved clonotypes. Generation probabilities for all TCRbeta clonotypes obtained by the gDNA method from a handful of donors were computed using OLGA. In TCRdb, the immuneACCESS table is reduced to in-frame sequences with V and J assigned. These tables do not hold every clone; where another copy was compared, an unresolved V gene accounts for under half, and the others remain unexplained. V and J calls and clone size come straight from that table; D and trimming were deduced from the DNA. This sample holds about 1 million clones; under 80% were observed only once. Of the sample, roughly 1.4% falls within the top ten clones.

The donors were healthy, HIV-negative adults with no recently reported acute infections or vaccinations. Only Caucasian adults living in Nashville, Tennessee, USA were represented among the donors. Magnetic negative selection was used to enrich CD4+ T cells, after which naive cells were positively selected on CD45RA and the negative fraction became the memory subset. Blood was obtained by leukapheresis, after which PBMCs were separated by Ficoll-Histopaque density gradient centrifugation and cryopreserved in liquid nitrogen vapor phase. Purity and quantity of every magnetically sorted T cell population were checked by analytical flow cytometry. From each sorted fraction, genomic DNA was isolated and quantified by UV absorbance on a Nanodrop 2000c. The CDR3 starts with the cysteine, ends with the phenylalanine, and has 14 residues. Of all the DNA, just the CDR3 is kept, 42 bases in frame from base 1. The germline V gene encodes CDR1 KGHSH and CDR2 LQKENI. Cut back by 0 bases and 11 bases, the V and J ends lie 16 bases apart.

Sequences were obtained from memory CD4+ T cells sorted from blood. The cell subset or site label corresponds to: CD45RA-negative fraction. This receptor was identified in a man aged 18 to 35 in good health. The chain employs TRBV18 and TRBJ1-1; a confident D gene designation cannot be given. The CDR3 protein is CASSPPERAPGAFF. At the DNA level, the sequence is TGTGCCAGCTCACCACCGGAGAGGGCCCCTGGGGCTTTCTTT.